This entry lists 18 T cell receptor beta chains sequenced from one sample in a study of OX40 agonist ivuxolimab in advanced cancers. Assay: immunoSEQ multiplex PCR; the TCRdb copy retains only in-frame clones and omits some. In the table there are about 120,000 clones, 75% to 90% of which are singletons. The sequenced sample was CD4+ or CD8+ T cells sorted from blood, obtained in a trial of the OX40 agonist ivuxolimab. These TCRs come from an adult with an advanced solid tumor such as melanoma, head and neck, liver or kidney cancer.

The rearrangement links TRBV28 to TRBJ2-5, with D tentatively TRBD1 (6 bases). CDR1 and CDR2 (germline): MDHEN, SYDVKM. V was trimmed by 3 bases and J by 3 bases, leaving 11 bases between them. The CDR3 has 14 amino acids. CDR3: CASSFSAGEETQYF. As DNA, the CDR3 is TGTGCCAGCAGTTTTTCCGCAGGGGAAGAGACCCAGTACTTC.

This sequence joins TRBV5-4 and TRBJ2-5; TRBD2 aligns across 8 bases. In germline, CDR1 is SGHNT, CDR2 YYREEE (reference sequence). The trim removed 4 bases at V and 5 bases at J, leaving 7 bases unmatched. The CDR3 consists of 14 residues. DNA of the CDR3: TGTGCCAGCAGCAAAGCAGGCGGGGGGGAGACCCAGTACTTC. The encoded protein is CASSKAGGGETQYF.

The chain employs TRBV19 and TRBJ1-5; D possibly corresponds to TRBD1 (6 bases). Germline CDR1 reads LNHDA; CDR2 reads SQIVND (reference sequence). This CDR3 is 14 amino acids long. The V end lost 4 bases, the J end lost 1 base, and 8 bases lay between the germline ends. CDR3: CASSTGVSNQPQHF. For the CDR3, the DNA is TGTGCCAGTAGTACAGGGGTCAGCAATCAGCCCCAGCATTTT.

The chain recombines TRBV19 with TRBJ2-5; weak D call: TRBD2 (6 bases). CDR3 size: 14 residues. The germline CDR1 and CDR2 sequences are LNHDA and SQIVND (reference sequence). Trimming removed 10 bases from V and 2 bases from J, with 17 bases in between. The DNA for the CDR3 is TGTGCCACCAAATTCGGAGGGAGTCAAGAGACCCAGTACTTC. This sequence encodes CATKFGGSQETQYF.

This clone was seen once. The genes are TRBV11-3 and TRBJ2-6; 9 positions agree with TRBD1. Trimming cost V 5 bases and J 4 bases; bases outside gene matches: 6. The CDR3 totals 16 residues. CDR1 is SGHNT, CDR2 YENEEA, per germline. The CDR3 protein is CASSARDRAGANVLTF. The CDR3 region has the DNA TGTGCCAGCAGCGCAAGGGACAGGGCCGGGGCCAACGTCCTGACTTTC. Variable domain in full (rest from reference TRBV11-3 and TRBJ2-6): EAGVVQSPRYKIIEKKQPVAFWCNPISGHNTLYWYLQNLGQGPELLIRYENEEAVDDSQLPKDRFSAERLKGVDSTLKIQPAELGDSAVYLCASSARDRAGANVLTFGAGSRLTVL.

The chain joins TRBV6-6 to TRBJ1-2, with a tentative D call TRBD1 (5 bases). Trimming stripped 4 bases from V and 7 bases from J, with 7 bases between. Germline V gene data show CDR1 as MNHNY and CDR2 as SVGAGI (reference sequence). The CDR3 loop spans 11 amino acids. Here the CDR3 reads CASSFTGGYTF. DNA of the CDR3: TGTGCCAGCAGTTTTACAGGTGGCTACACCTTC.

This chain links TRBV7-2 with TRBJ1-1; D remains unclear. The V end was cut by 2 bases, the J end by 11 bases, with 9 bases between. There are 11 residues in the CDR3. Germline CDR1 SGHTA, CDR2 FQGNSA. The CDR3 DNA reads as TGTGCCAGCAGCTTACGAGGTATTGCTTTCTTT. Residues: CASSLRGIAFF.

The chain has TRBV11-1 and TRBJ2-1, with 8 bases identical to TRBD2. This CDR3 has 15 residues. The V and J ends lost 6 bases and 4 bases, in that order; junction bases with no gene match: 8. Germline values: CDR1 SGHAT, CDR2 FQDESV (reference sequence). The CDR3 DNA reads TGTGCCAGCAGGCAAGGGCGGGGGGAATACAATGAGCAGTTCTTC. This translates into CASRQGRGEYNEQFF.

The chain combines TRBV11-1 with TRBJ1-1; D not resolved. Per the germline V gene, CDR1 is SGHAT and CDR2 is FQDESV (reference sequence). This CDR3 comprises 12 residues. Trimming pared 6 bases from V and 6 bases from J, leaving 11 bases between. The CDR3 region is CASSLDGPEAFF. The DNA for the CDR3 is TGTGCCAGCAGTCTAGACGGCCCTGAAGCTTTCTTT.

This clone has only a few counts. The chain carries TRBV28 and TRBJ2-5, with 10 positions matching TRBD2. CDR1 and CDR2 (germline): MDHEN, SYDVKM. The CDR3 loop spans 14 amino acids. The J segment lost 2 bases and the V segment lost 6 bases, leaving 3 bases of the junction unmatched. The CDR3 loop is CASRGAGGQETQYF. The CDR3 nucleotides read TGTGCCAGCAGAGGAGCGGGGGGGCAAGAGACCCAGTACTTC.

This clone was detected only a few times. This sample includes further DNA sequences coding for the same CDR3. The CDR3 protein is CASSLQGNTEAFF. The CDR3 nucleotides are TGCGCCAGCAGCTTGCAGGGAAACACTGAAGCTTTCTTT. This chain links TRBV5-1 with TRBJ1-1; a possible D gene is TRBD1 (5 bases). The CDR3 spans 13 residues. V lost 1 base, J lost 2 bases, and 6 bases lay in between. Germline V gene data show CDR1 as SGHRS and CDR2 as YFSETQ.

The chain carries TRBV7-6 and TRBJ2-3; 8 positions agree with TRBD1. After removal of 5 bases from V and 1 base from J, the junction contained 8 bases not matched to a gene. Germline V CDR1 and CDR2: SGHVS, FNYEAQ. CDR3 length: 16 residues. The chain's CDR3 is CASSPQGAMRTDTQYF. The CDR3 region has the DNA TGTGCCAGCAGCCCCCAGGGGGCGATGCGCACAGATACGCAGTATTTT.

This clone was counted only a few times. As DNA, the CDR3 is TGTGCCAGCAGCTCGGACAGGGTAAGCAATCAGCCCCAGCATTTT. The encoded protein is CASSSDRVSNQPQHF. The rearrangement links TRBV28 to TRBJ1-5, with TRBD1 identical over 8 bases. Unmatched junction bases numbered 5, after V lost 6 bases and J lost 1 base. There are 15 residues in the CDR3. Germline V CDR1 and CDR2: MDHEN, SYDVKM.

The chain recombines TRBV6-1 with TRBJ1-4; no clear D gene. Germline loops: CDR1 MNHNS, CDR2 SASEGT. V dropped 10 bases and J dropped 4 bases, with 4 bases sitting between them. This CDR3 spans 10 amino acids. CDR3 loop: CATVNEKLFF. The CDR3 DNA reads as TGTGCCACCGTTAATGAAAAACTGTTTTTT.

The genes are TRBV2 and TRBJ2-3, with 14 bases fitting TRBD2. The length of the CDR3 is 17 residues. Germline V gene sequence: CDR1 SNHLY, CDR2 FYNNEI. The ends lost 6 bases at V and 5 bases at J; junction bases unmatched: 10. In DNA, the CDR3 is TGTGCCAGCAGACCCGGACTAGCGGGGGGCCATGGAGATACGCAGTATTTT. Translation: CASRPGLAGGHGDTQYF.

This chain joins TRBV28 and TRBJ2-5; tentatively, D is TRBD1 or TRBD2 (5 bases each). This CDR3 is built from 13 residues. V lost 8 bases and J lost 5, with 15 bases in between. CDR1 is MDHEN, CDR2 SYDVKM, per germline. CDR3 sequence (DNA): TGTGCCAGCCGCCCGGGGCCTATGGAGACCCAGTACTTC. Amino acid sequence: CASRPGPMETQYF. Filled out from reference TRBV28 and TRBJ2-5, the complete variable domain reads DVKVTQSSRYLVKRTGEKVFLECVQDMDHENMFWYRQDPGLGLRLIYFSYDVKMKEKGDIPEGYSVSREKKERFSLILESASTNQTSMYLCASRPGPMETQYFGPGTRLLVL.

The chain uses TRBV9 and TRBJ2-1, with TRBD2 matching over 7 bases. The germline V gene encodes CDR1 SGDLS and CDR2 YYNGEE. Trimming cost V 3 bases and J 5 bases; bases outside gene matches: 8. This CDR3 spans 15 amino acids. CDR3 sequence: CASSAWTSRDNEQFF. In nucleotides, the CDR3 is TGTGCCAGCAGCGCCTGGACTAGTCGGGACAATGAGCAGTTCTTC.

This chain links TRBV28 with TRBJ1-2, with TRBD1 as a possible D gene (5 bases). The germline gives CDR1 MDHEN, CDR2 SYDVKM. V lost 8 bases, J lost 4 bases, and 23 bases lay in between. This CDR3 contains 16 residues. The DNA for the CDR3 is TGTGCCAGCCAGGCCTTCGGGGCCGATGATGGCTATGGCTACACCTTC. Protein product: CASQAFGADDGYGYTF.